The clone carrying this T cell receptor beta chain was detected many times. Its cognate antigen is unknown. This specimen belongs to a study of CD8+CD57+ T cells in acquired aplastic anemia. The overall study: Sorted CD4+ and CD8+ cell DNA averaged approximately 3.2 ug. Approximately 9.9 million reads, on average, were obtained for CD4+ cells from healthy donors. The study, taken as a whole, reports: Between patients and controls, CD8+ Simpson's diversity did not vary significantly. Overlapping CD8+ CDR3 repertoires of patients and controls contained some 30 shared sequences.

Both TCR beta VDJ combination and CDR3 sequence profiling were carried out. Genomic DNA was the template for this profiling. TCRdb called the reads again in MiXCR, with one record for every CDR3 protein. Of a few hundred thousand distinct CDR3 sequences in the sample, 65% to 80% were seen once. The CDR3 length is 14 residues. The V end was cut by 5 bases, the J end by 0 bases, with 7 bases between. Germline V lookup: CDR1 MNHEY, CDR2 SVGAGI. The sequenced material came from sorted CD4+, CD8+, or CD8+CD57+ T cells (not recorded which) from PBMCs. This chain joins TRBV6-5 and TRBJ2-2; a weak D match, TRBD1 (6 bases). The clonotype was recovered from a human donor in good health, serving as a control. The CDR3 bases are TGTGCCAGCAGTAGGACAGCGAACACCGGGGAGCTGTTTTTT. Translation: CASSRTANTGELFF.